This T cell receptor (beta chain) derives from a study of blood T cell repertoires in COVID-19. Turning to the study itself: There were acute and convalescent COVID-19 samples, and they came from the United States, Italy and Spain. T cells, B-cell-depleted T cells, or PBMCs provided the cDNA or gDNA that served as material.

Some clones are missing from TCRdb's copy, which holds only in-frame ones; the method was immunoSEQ multiplex PCR. Of roughly 200,000 clones listed, nearly 85% are singletons. This CDR3 has 16 residues. Germline-derived CDR1 and CDR2 are SQVTM and ANQGSEA. J was trimmed by 9 bases and V by 5 bases; bases with no gene match: 14. The chain is built from TRBV29-1 and TRBJ2-1, with 12 bases lining up with TRBD2. This TCR came from a woman between 25 and 40 years old with COVID-19, enrolled during active disease. The sample was peripheral blood. The CDR3 coding sequence is TGCAGCGTTAAAACTAGCGGGAGGTTGGGTAATACTGAGCAGTTCTTC. It codes for CSVKTSGRLGNTEQFF.